This passage covers 32 T cell receptor beta chains from one sample sequenced in a study of blood T cell repertoires in COVID-19. TCRdb's table, derived via immunoSEQ multiplex PCR, lists solely in-frame clones and lacks some. The table records roughly 100,000 clones, 88% of them present only once. The sequencing sample was made of peripheral blood. The receptors here all came from a woman of 80 years or more with active COVID-19.

The rearrangement uses TRBV6-6 and TRBJ2-2, with 11 nucleotides matching TRBD2. CDR1 and CDR2 from the germline V gene are MNHNY and SVGAGI (reference sequence). The CDR3 totals 16 residues. V trimming: 5 bases; J trimming: 1 base; junction bases outside the gene matches: 3. The CDR3 DNA reads as TGTGCCAGCAGTATAACTAGCGGGAGGAACACCGGGGAGCTGTTTTTT. This sequence encodes CASSITSGRNTGELFF.

The rearrangement joins TRBV4-1 to TRBJ2-2, with D unresolved. This CDR3 region has 15 residues. Deletions cut 0 bases from V and 3 bases from J, with 8 bases between. Germline CDR1 reads MGHRA; CDR2 reads YSYEKL. The CDR3 is CASSQEVYHTGELFF. CDR3 sequence (DNA): TGCGCCAGCAGCCAAGAAGTCTATCACACCGGGGAGCTGTTTTTT.

J is TRBJ2-1 and V is TRBV4-1, with D possibly being TRBD1 (6 bases). Germline lookup yields CDR1 MGHRA and CDR2 YSYEKL. Trimming removed 1 base from V and 0 bases from J, with 7 bases in between. The CDR3 length is 15 residues. The CDR3 loop is CASSQGDNSYNEQFF. The CDR3, as DNA: TGCGCCAGCAGCCAAGGGGACAACTCCTACAATGAGCAGTTCTTC.

The rearrangement links TRBV27 to TRBJ2-4; 7 nucleotides agree with TRBD2. Germline V gene data show CDR1 as MNHEY and CDR2 as SMNVEV (reference sequence). V lost 3 bases and J lost 3; bases outside the gene matches: 8. This CDR3 comprises 16 residues. CDR3 residues: CASSLAGGSIKNIQYF. Here the CDR3 DNA reads TGTGCCAGCAGTTTGGCAGGCGGGAGTATCAAAAACATTCAGTACTTC.

V is TRBV6-1 and J is TRBJ2-5, with D perhaps matching TRBD2 (6 bases). Germline CDR1 MNHNS, CDR2 SASEGT. Trimming pared 2 bases from V and 2 bases from J, leaving 15 bases between. This CDR3 is 16 amino acids long. CDR3 in DNA: TGTGCCAGCAGTGAACTGGGAGGAGGACCTCAAGAGACCCAGTACTTC. Its protein is CASSELGGGPQETQYF.

Written as DNA, the CDR3 is TGTGCCAGCAGCCGGACTAGCGGGGACTACAATGAGCAGTTCTTC. Translation gives CASSRTSGDYNEQFF. The gene calls are TRBV5-6 and TRBJ2-1; 12 bases agree with TRBD2. From germline, CDR1 is SGHDT and CDR2 YYEEEE. The CDR3 covers 15 residues. The ends lost 4 bases at V and 3 bases at J; junction bases unmatched: 2.

The chain is built from TRBV27 and TRBJ2-2; 9 nucleotides line up with TRBD1. Trimming cost V 2 bases and J 8 bases; bases outside gene matches: 6. CDR3 length: 15 residues. CDR1 and CDR2 from the germline V gene are MNHEY and SMNVEV (reference sequence). CDR3 coding DNA: TGTGCCAGCAGTTTAAGGGACAGGGCGGGAGGGGAGCTGTTTTTT. Translation: CASSLRDRAGGELFF.

This clone came up once. The rearrangement uses TRBV19 and TRBJ2-1; 15 nucleotides agree with TRBD2. V lost 2 bases, J lost 8 bases, and 13 bases stayed unmatched. Germline V lookup: CDR1 LNHDA, CDR2 SQIVND (reference sequence). The CDR3 has 19 amino acids. The CDR3 sequence is CASSILGLAGGGDSDEQFF. CDR3 in DNA: TGTGCCAGTAGTATATTAGGACTAGCGGGAGGGGGAGATTCGGATGAGCAGTTCTTC.

The genes are TRBV18 and TRBJ2-3; 12 bases are shared with TRBD2. The germline CDR1 and CDR2 sequences are KGHSH and LQKENI. The CDR3 sequence is 16 residues long. Germline trimming cut 3 bases from V and 2 bases from J; bases unmatched to any gene: 3. DNA for the CDR3: TGTGCCAGCTCACCGCTAGCGGGAGGGACCACAGATACGCAGTATTTT. Its translation: CASSPLAGGTTDTQYF.

V is TRBV5-6 and J is TRBJ2-7; 11 bases fit TRBD2. Looked up from germline, CDR1 is SGHDT and CDR2 is YYEEEE. The CDR3 sequence is 14 residues long. V trimming: 6 bases; J trimming: 3 bases; junction bases outside the gene matches: 5. This CDR3 is CASIGLAGNYEQYF. CDR3 nucleotide sequence: TGTGCCAGCATTGGACTAGCGGGTAACTACGAGCAGTACTTC.

CDR3 sequence reads: CASSVDAGVTDTQYF. In DNA, the CDR3 is TGTGCCAGCAGCGTAGATGCGGGAGTGACAGATACGCAGTATTTT. The chain joins TRBV9 to TRBJ2-3; 7 nucleotides align to TRBD2. Germline-derived CDR1 and CDR2 are SGDLS and YYNGEE. The junction had 4 bases not matched to a gene; V was cut back by 0 bases and J by 3 bases. This CDR3 spans 15 amino acids. Filled out from reference TRBV9 and TRBJ2-3, the complete variable domain reads DSGVTQTPKHLITATGQRVTLRCSPRSGDLSVYWYQQSLDQGLQFLIQYYNGEERAKGNILERFSAQQFPDLHSELNLSSLELGDSALYFCASSVDAGVTDTQYFGPGTRLTVL.

The chain employs TRBV10-3 and TRBJ2-1; TRBD1 agrees at 9 bases. The trim removed 4 bases at V and 2 bases at J, leaving 0 bases unmatched. Looked up from germline, CDR1 is ENHRY and CDR2 is SYGVKD. CDR3 length equals 14 residues. The CDR3, as DNA: TGTGCCATCAGTGGACAGGGGGCCTACAATGAGCAGTTCTTC. It translates to CAISGQGAYNEQFF.

V gene TRBV11-3 combines with J gene TRBJ2-1; 10 nucleotides align to TRBD1. Unmatched junction bases numbered 2, after V lost 6 bases and J lost 3 bases. Germline assignment: CDR1 SGHNT and CDR2 YENEEA. CDR3 length equals 14 residues. CDR3 bases: TGTGCCAGCAGTGGGACAGGGGACTACAATGAGCAGTTCTTC. Its protein product is CASSGTGDYNEQFF.

This chain connects TRBV27 to TRBJ2-5; D perhaps matches TRBD1 (6 bases). Germline CDR1 reads MNHEY; CDR2 reads SMNVEV (reference sequence). The CDR3 loop spans 15 amino acids. Trimming cost V 2 bases and J 2 bases, with 12 bases left between them. The CDR3 DNA follows: TGTGCCAGCAGTTTACTTGGACAGTTACAAGAGACCCAGTACTTC. This gives the protein CASSLLGQLQETQYF.

This chain links TRBV6-6 with TRBJ1-3; TRBD1 agrees at 7 bases. Germline V gives CDR1 MNHNY, CDR2 SVGAGI (reference sequence). CDR3 length: 15 amino acids. V lost 2 bases, J lost 3 bases, and 4 bases stayed unmatched. Written as DNA, the CDR3 is TGTGCCAGCAGTTACGCCGGGACAGTTGGAAACACCATATATTTT. Encoded protein: CASSYAGTVGNTIYF.

The chain uses TRBV19 and TRBJ2-1; maybe TRBD2 (6 bases). Per the germline V gene, CDR1 is LNHDA and CDR2 is SQIVND (reference sequence). This CDR3 is 15 amino acids long. The V gene lost 6 bases and the J gene lost 0 bases, with 12 bases spanning the gap. The CDR3: CASRSRERSYNEQFF. DNA for the CDR3: TGTGCCAGTAGAAGTCGGGAGCGCTCCTACAATGAGCAGTTCTTC.

The chain combines TRBV5-1 with TRBJ2-7; TRBD1 is a possible D gene (6 bases). Per germline, CDR1 SGHRS and CDR2 YFSETQ. The CDR3 has 14 residues. The ends were cut back, 0 bases at V and 2 bases at J, with 9 bases in the middle. CDR3 DNA: TGCGCCAGCAGCTTGGTACAGGGACCCTACGAGCAGTACTTC. It translates to CASSLVQGPYEQYF.

The chain uses TRBV28 and TRBJ2-3; the match to TRBD2 covers 7 bases. This CDR3 comprises 15 residues. V shed 3 bases and J 7 bases; nucleotides not matched to a gene: 10. Looked up from germline, CDR1 is MDHEN and CDR2 is SYDVKM. The CDR3 sequence is CASSFAGEMDYTQYF. The CDR3 coding sequence is TGTGCCAGCAGTTTTGCGGGAGAAATGGATTATACGCAGTATTTT.

This chain uses TRBV5-4 with TRBJ2-3; TRBD2 aligns across 9 bases. After removal of 0 bases from V and 2 bases from J, the junction contained 1 base not matched to a gene. This CDR3 comprises 15 residues. The V gene's germline CDR1 is SGHNT and CDR2 YYREEE (reference sequence). CDR3 protein: CASSLASGTTDTQYF. Written as DNA, the CDR3 is TGTGCCAGCAGCTTGGCTAGCGGGACCACAGATACGCAGTATTTT.

V and J are TRBV12-3 or TRBV12-4 and TRBJ1-5, with a weak D call TRBD1 (5 bases). The CDR3 consists of 13 residues. Trimming removed 6 bases from V and 6 bases from J, with 12 bases in between. CDR3 residues: CASRPQGSQPQHF. In DNA form, the CDR3 reads TGTGCCAGCAGACCCCAGGGTAGTCAGCCCCAGCATTTT.

The rearrangement links TRBV24-1 to TRBJ2-3; the D is unclear. The V gene lost 9 bases and the J gene lost 4 bases, with 7 bases spanning the gap. The CDR3 contains 11 residues. The germline V gene has CDR1 KGHDR and CDR2 SFDVKD. The DNA of the CDR3 is TGTGCCACCGAAGCCTCAGATACGCAGTATTTT. Amino acids: CATEASDTQYF.

This chain connects TRBV28 to TRBJ2-2; 10 positions match TRBD2. Germline V gene sequence: CDR1 MDHEN, CDR2 SYDVKM. With 4 bases clipped from V and 8 bases from J, the junction kept 13 bases outside the gene matches. The CDR3 loop spans 17 amino acids. The CDR3 DNA sequence: TGTGCCAGCAGTTCTATAGGTCCTAGCGGGAGTGGTGGGGAGCTGTTTTTT. As protein: CASSSIGPSGSGGELFF.

V gene TRBV2 combines with J gene TRBJ2-5; a weak D match, TRBD2 (7 bases). The V gene's germline CDR1 is SNHLY and CDR2 FYNNEI. This CDR3 spans 12 amino acids. Trimming removed 6 bases from V and 5 bases from J, with 10 bases in between. CDR3: CASSRGGETQYF. The CDR3 DNA is TGTGCCAGCAGCAGGGGAGGGGAGACCCAGTACTTC.

The table lists this clone with a few counts. The chain is built from TRBV4-2 and TRBJ1-5; D remains unclear. Germline V lookup: CDR1 LGHNA, CDR2 YNFKEQ. V was shortened by 4 bases and J by 2 bases, with 15 bases between the two germline ends. The CDR3 is made up of 16 amino acids. The CDR3 protein is CASSLPGRAGNQPQHF. CDR3 sequence (DNA): TGTGCCAGCAGCCTCCCGGGAAGGGCTGGCAATCAGCCCCAGCATTTT.

The chain links TRBV5-1 to TRBJ1-1; TRBD1 matches at 8 bases. This CDR3 has 15 amino acids. Germline V gene lookup returns CDR1 SGHRS and CDR2 YFSETQ. V lost 4 bases, J lost 5 bases, and 10 bases stayed unmatched. The CDR3 protein is CASSLGTGPGTEAFF. As DNA, the CDR3 is TGCGCCAGCAGCCTCGGGACAGGACCGGGGACTGAAGCTTTCTTT.

The chain combines TRBV4-2 with TRBJ1-2; maybe TRBD1 (6 bases). The CDR3 has 16 amino acids. V lost 6 bases and J 3 bases, leaving 20 bases between the germline ends. Germline-derived CDR1 and CDR2 are LGHNA and YNFKEQ. DNA of the CDR3: TGTGCCAGCAGTCGGACCCTACAGGGATATGACTATGGCTACACCTTC. It translates to CASSRTLQGYDYGYTF.

The V call is TRBV9, the J call TRBJ1-4; tentatively, D is TRBD1 (5 bases). Between the trimmed V and J ends, which lost 4 bases and 3 bases, there was a span of 10 bases. The germline CDR1 and CDR2 sequences are SGDLS and YYNGEE. This CDR3 region has 14 residues. This chain's CDR3 is CASSKQASNEKLFF. The CDR3 coding sequence is TGTGCCAGCAGCAAACAGGCCTCTAATGAAAAACTGTTTTTT.

This clone was counted once. V usage is TRBV21-1 and J usage is TRBJ1-5; TRBD1, the D gene given by the table, was not confirmed from the DNA. TRBV21-1 is labeled a pseudogene. This CDR3 is built from 17 residues. CDR3 protein: CASLTRDSFYSNQPQHF. CDR3 DNA: TGTGCCAGCCTGACCCGGGACAGTTTTTATAGCAATCAGCCCCAGCATTTT.

The CDR3 DNA is TGTGCCAGTAGTATAGGCCTCCGAGCGGGAGGCGGGATTCAGTACTTC. Translated, it gives CASSIGLRAGGGIQYF. The chain joins TRBV19 to TRBJ2-4; 9 positions agree with TRBD2. J gave up 10 bases and V 1 base, and 11 bases lay outside the gene matches. CDR1 is LNHDA, CDR2 SQIVND, per germline (reference sequence). There are 16 residues in the CDR3.

This clone occurred once. The rearrangement uses TRBV10-3 and TRBJ1-1; D uncertain. The CDR3 is 15 amino acids. V was cut by 4 bases and J by 7 bases, with 19 bases left in between. Germline CDR1 ENHRY, CDR2 SYGVKD. The CDR3 loop reads CAISGERGRSNEAFF. Written as DNA, the CDR3 is TGTGCCATCAGTGGGGAGCGAGGGAGGTCCAATGAAGCTTTCTTT.

CDR3 bases: TGTGCCAGCAGCCCGTTAGCGGGAGGGCTGTTTGAGCAGTTCTTC. Translating it yields CASSPLAGGLFEQFF. The chain joins TRBV7-3 to TRBJ2-1, with TRBD2 matching over 11 bases. Unmatched junction bases numbered 9, after V lost 5 bases and J lost 9 bases. The CDR3 is 15 amino acids. From germline, CDR1 is SGHTA and CDR2 FQGTGA.

This chain links TRBV5-4 with TRBJ1-2; 10 bases are a match to TRBD1. J was trimmed by 8 bases and V by 1 base; bases with no gene match: 11. From germline, CDR1 is SGHNT and CDR2 YYREEE (reference sequence). This CDR3 region has 16 residues. CDR3 nucleotides: TGTGCCAGCAGCTTGAAAACCCAGCGGACAGGGGGAGGCTACACCTTC. Translating gives CASSLKTQRTGGGYTF.